The 22 T cell receptor beta chains below were found in one sample sequenced in a study of blood T cell repertoires in COVID-19. Repertoires were generated with immunoSEQ multiplex PCR, while TCRdb's copy carries only in-frame clones and drops some. Counted here are around 84,000 clones, 75% to 90% occurring once; the ten biggest clones make up about 12%. The material sequenced was peripheral blood. These receptor sequences come from a woman between 40 and 55 years old with active or convalescent COVID-19.

In regard to this clone: Other DNA sequences of this sample code for an identical CDR3. The V gene is TRBV19, the J gene TRBJ2-7, with D perhaps matching TRBD1 (5 bases). The ends were cut back, 6 bases at V and 3 bases at J, with 12 bases in the middle. Germline CDR1 and CDR2: LNHDA and SQIVND (reference sequence). The CDR3 totals 13 residues. The CDR3 DNA is TGTGCCAGTAGCCTAGACAGTAACTACGAGCAGTACTTC. Translating gives CASSLDSNYEQYF.

The rearrangement uses TRBV10-2 and TRBJ1-5; D remains ambiguous. V lost 3 bases and J lost 0, with 3 bases in between. The germline CDR1 and CDR2 sequences are WSHSY and SAAADI. The CDR3 runs 13 residues. This chain's CDR3 is CASSDNSNQPQHF. The CDR3, as DNA: TGCGCCAGCAGTGACAATAGCAATCAGCCCCAGCATTTT.

The V and J genes are TRBV3-1 (or the pseudogene TRBV3-2) and TRBJ2-3, with D possibly matching TRBD1 (6 bases). Germline-derived CDR1 and CDR2 are LGHDT and YNNKEL (reference sequence). Trimming took off 4 bases at V and 1 base at J, with 12 bases between the two ends. The CDR3 is 15 amino acids. CDR3 loop: CASSLPTGGTDTQYF. CDR3 nucleotides: TGTGCCAGCAGCCTTCCGACAGGTGGCACAGATACGCAGTATTTT.

Only one count was recorded for this clone. This chain connects TRBV29-1 to TRBJ2-1, with a possible D match to TRBD1 (6 bases). The germline V gene encodes CDR1 SQVTM and CDR2 ANQGSEA. This CDR3 has 15 amino acids. The V gene lost 6 bases and the J gene lost 2 bases, with 17 bases spanning the gap. Here the CDR3 DNA reads TGCAGCGTGGTGGACAGCGAAAAAACCTACAATGAGCAGTTCTTC. This sequence encodes CSVVDSEKTYNEQFF.

This sequence joins TRBV11-3 and TRBJ1-1; the D gene is possibly TRBD1 (6 bases). Germline V gene lookup returns CDR1 SGHNT and CDR2 YENEEA. V lost 5 bases, J lost 4 bases, and 17 bases lay in between. This CDR3 is 15 amino acids long. CDR3 amino acids: CASSPLTGIGTEAFF. CDR3 DNA sequence: TGTGCCAGCAGCCCCCTTACAGGGATCGGCACTGAAGCTTTCTTT.

The gene calls are TRBV7-2 and TRBJ1-5, with TRBD1 as a possible D gene (5 bases). V dropped 0 bases and J dropped 7 bases, with 10 bases sitting between them. CDR3 length: 14 amino acids. Germline V lookup: CDR1 SGHTA, CDR2 FQGNSA. CDR3 loop: CASSLASGGQPQHF. CDR3 DNA: TGTGCCAGCAGCTTAGCGTCGGGGGGGCAGCCCCAGCATTTT.

A few counts support this clone. The V call is TRBV28, the J call TRBJ2-1; the D gene is possibly TRBD2 (6 bases). CDR1 is MDHEN and CDR2 is SYDVKM in the germline V gene. The V end lost 7 bases, the J end lost 0 bases, and 19 bases lay between the germline ends. The CDR3 sequence is 17 residues long. CDR3 nucleotides: TGTGCCAGCACCGCACCTAGCGACTCCCGCTCCTACAATGAGCAGTTCTTC. Translating it yields CASTAPSDSRSYNEQFF.

The V gene is TRBV3-1 (or the pseudogene TRBV3-2), the J gene TRBJ2-2, with D possibly matching TRBD2 (6 bases). The length of the CDR3 is 14 residues. Trimming pared 1 base from V and 7 bases from J, leaving 10 bases between. Germline CDR1 reads LGHDT; CDR2 reads YNNKEL (reference sequence). CDR3 nucleotide sequence: TGTGCCAGCAGCCAAGGGACTACGGGCGGGGAGCTGTTTTTT. Its protein is CASSQGTTGGELFF.

J is TRBJ2-2 and V is TRBV9; possibly TRBD2 for D (6 bases). The CDR3 has 14 amino acids. In germline, CDR1 is SGDLS, CDR2 YYNGEE. The V and J ends lost 1 base and 5 bases respectively, with 9 bases between them. The CDR3 nucleotides read TGTGCCAGCAGCGTAACCGGGAGTACCGGGGAGCTGTTTTTT. It codes for CASSVTGSTGELFF.

This sequence joins TRBV2 and TRBJ2-3; D gene uncertain. V was clipped by 4 bases and J by 2 bases, with 10 bases between them. This CDR3 has 14 residues. The germline gives CDR1 SNHLY, CDR2 FYNNEI. CDR3 DNA sequence: TGTGCCAGCAGTGGTGGAGTGATCACAGATACGCAGTATTTT. It encodes CASSGGVITDTQYF.

The V and J genes are TRBV18 and TRBJ2-1; TRBD2 agrees at 13 bases. The CDR3 runs to 18 residues. Germline V CDR1 and CDR2: KGHSH, LQKENI. J was trimmed by 8 bases and V by 3 bases; bases with no gene match: 13. The CDR3 region is CASSPVILAGGHIDEQFF. The CDR3 DNA sequence: TGTGCCAGCTCACCCGTAATACTAGCGGGGGGGCATATAGATGAGCAGTTCTTC.

Turning to this clone: An end of the junction differs from the germline gene, which may be a read error. In DNA form, the CDR3 reads TGCGCCAGCAGCAATCCTAGCGGGAGGATCTTC. As protein: CASSNPSGRIF. V usage is TRBV5-1 and J usage is TRBJ2-7, with 11 nucleotides matching TRBD2. The V gene's germline CDR1 is SGHRS and CDR2 YFSETQ. The CDR3 spans 11 residues. The variable domain in full, completed from reference TRBV5-1 and TRBJ2-7, reads KAGVTQTPRYLIKTRGQQVTLSCSPISGHRSVSWYQQTPGQGLQFLFEYFSETQRNKGNFPGRFSGRQFSNSRSEMNVSTLELGDSALYLCASSNPSGRIFGPGTRLTVT.

V is TRBV6-5 and J is TRBJ2-7, with a possible D match to TRBD2 (5 bases). The germline V and J ends were trimmed by 0 bases and 0 bases, with 12 bases remaining between them. Germline CDR1 is MNHEY and CDR2 is SVGAGI. CDR3 length equals 16 residues. CDR3 DNA: TGTGCCAGCAGTTACTCCGCGGGCGGATACTCCTACGAGCAGTACTTC. Amino acid sequence: CASSYSAGGYSYEQYF.

This chain uses TRBV30 with TRBJ1-1; the D is unclear. V gave up 2 bases and J gave up 2 bases, with 6 bases separating them. There are 12 residues in the CDR3. From germline, CDR1 is GTSNPN and CDR2 SVGIG (reference sequence). CDR3 amino acids: CAWSPLNTEAFF. The CDR3 coding sequence is TGTGCCTGGAGTCCCTTAAACACTGAAGCTTTCTTT.

The J gene is TRBJ1-3, the V gene TRBV4-2, with D tentatively TRBD1 (5 bases). CDR3 length equals 19 residues. The V gene lost 0 bases and the J gene lost 2 bases, with 20 bases spanning the gap. Looked up from germline, CDR1 is LGHNA and CDR2 is YNFKEQ. CDR3 coding DNA: TGTGCCAGCAGCCAAGAGCGCCAGGGTGCCCTCTCGGCTGGAAACACCATATATTTT. The encoded protein is CASSQERQGALSAGNTIYF.

This chain joins TRBV7-9 and TRBJ2-2, with 9 bases that match TRBD1. The germline V gene has CDR1 SEHNR and CDR2 FQNEAQ (reference sequence). V shed 5 bases and J 5 bases; nucleotides not matched to a gene: 9. The CDR3 has 16 amino acids. Here the CDR3 DNA reads TGTGCCAGCAGCACCCAACAGGGGGCGCGGACCGGGGAGCTGTTTTTT. Its protein is CASSTQQGARTGELFF. The whole variable domain, remainder taken from reference TRBV7-9 and TRBJ2-2, is DTGVSQNPRHKITKRGQNVTFRCDPISEHNRLYWYRQTLGQGPEFLTYFQNEAQLEKSRLLSDRFSAERPKGSFSTLEIQRTEQGDSAMYLCASSTQQGARTGELFFGEGSRLTVL.

This clone was counted a single time. The V gene is TRBV6-2 or TRBV6-3, the J gene TRBJ2-1, with D unresolved. The V gene's germline CDR1 is MNHEY and CDR2 SVGEGT. V was shortened by 2 bases and J by 4 bases, with 12 bases between the two germline ends. This CDR3 has 15 amino acids. CDR3 loop: CASSYAAPWYNEQFF. The CDR3 nucleotides are TGTGCCAGCAGTTACGCGGCCCCGTGGTACAATGAGCAGTTCTTC.

The gene calls are TRBV18 and TRBJ1-2; 9 bases agree with TRBD1. V lost 3 bases and J lost 4; bases outside the gene matches: 3. Germline assignment: CDR1 KGHSH and CDR2 LQKENI. The CDR3 has 14 amino acids. CDR3 protein: CASSPDRGLYGYTF. The CDR3 region has the DNA TGTGCCAGCTCACCGGACAGGGGCCTCTATGGCTACACCTTC. Filled out from reference TRBV18 and TRBJ1-2, the complete variable domain reads NAGVMQNPRHLVRRRGQEARLRCSPMKGHSHVYWYRQLPEEGLKFMVYLQKENIIDESGMPKERFSAEFPKEGPSILRIQQVVRGDSAAYFCASSPDRGLYGYTFGSGTRLTVV.

The chain carries TRBV27 and TRBJ1-2; TRBD1 might be the D (5 bases). Germline V gives CDR1 MNHEY, CDR2 SMNVEV (reference sequence). V lost 6 bases, J lost 1 base, and 12 bases lay in between. The CDR3 consists of 14 residues. In DNA, the CDR3 is TGTGCCAGCAGGCCCCGGGGGGGTAACTATGGCTACACCTTC. This sequence encodes CASRPRGGNYGYTF.

This clone was detected only once. The gene calls are TRBV12-3 or TRBV12-4 and TRBJ2-2; unclear D gene. Between the trimmed V and J ends, which lost 5 bases and 5 bases, there was a span of 9 bases. This CDR3 is built from 13 residues. Written as DNA, the CDR3 is TGTGCCAGCAGTCCGGGTTTTACCGGGGAGCTGTTTTTT. It specifies CASSPGFTGELFF.

The chain uses TRBV6-6 and TRBJ1-5; TRBD1 matches 9 bases. V lost 2 bases and J lost 7; bases outside the gene matches: 6. The germline CDR1 and CDR2 sequences are MNHNY and SVGAGI (reference sequence). There are 15 residues in the CDR3. The CDR3 here is CASSYEQGAGQPQHF. The CDR3, as DNA: TGTGCCAGCAGTTACGAACAGGGGGCAGGGCAGCCCCAGCATTTT.

This chain uses TRBV6-6 with TRBJ2-7; 9 bases fit TRBD1. The CDR3 has 15 amino acids. Looked up from germline, CDR1 is MNHNY and CDR2 is SVGAGI (reference sequence). V dropped 6 bases and J dropped 3; count of bases not matched to a gene: 9. CDR3 DNA sequence: TGTGCCAGCAGCCAAGCGGGGACAGGGAACTACGAGCAGTACTTC. Its translation is CASSQAGTGNYEQYF.